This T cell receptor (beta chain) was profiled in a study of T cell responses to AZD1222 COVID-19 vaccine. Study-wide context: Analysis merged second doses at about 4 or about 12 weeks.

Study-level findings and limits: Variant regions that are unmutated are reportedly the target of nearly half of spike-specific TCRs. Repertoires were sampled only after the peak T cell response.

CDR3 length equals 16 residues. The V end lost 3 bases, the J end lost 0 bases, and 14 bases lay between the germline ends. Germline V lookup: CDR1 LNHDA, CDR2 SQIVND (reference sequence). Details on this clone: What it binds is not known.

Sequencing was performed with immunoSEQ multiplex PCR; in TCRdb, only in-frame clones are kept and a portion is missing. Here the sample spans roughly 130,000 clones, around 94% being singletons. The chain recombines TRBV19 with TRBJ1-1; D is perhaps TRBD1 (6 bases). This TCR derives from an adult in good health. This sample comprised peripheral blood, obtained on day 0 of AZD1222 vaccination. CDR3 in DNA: TGTGCCAGTAGTATGATCAGGGGCCCAATGAACACTGAAGCTTTCTTT. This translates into CASSMIRGPMNTEAFF.